This T cell receptor beta chain derives from a study of T cells in localized non-small cell lung cancer. Free of atypia, the adjacent lung was collected at least 2 cm away from the tumor margin. Assay used: immunoSEQ multiplex PCR; TCRdb lists only in-frame clones, some missing. This sample has over 3,500 clones; 30% to 35% occur once, and the top ten carry under 14%. This clone counts as medium-sized. What it binds is unknown. Study-wide results and caveats: Because researchers sequenced only one region of the tumor, heterogeneity is still possible.

The V and J ends lost 6 bases and 6 bases, in that order; junction bases with no gene match: 5. The germline CDR1 and CDR2 sequences are SGDLS and YYNGEE. The CDR3 runs 14 residues. The TCR comes from a male donor at least 60 years old with stage III lung adenocarcinoma. This sample comprised normal lung tissue next to the tumor, obtained before any cancer treatment. The chain carries TRBV9 and TRBJ1-4; 10 nucleotides align to TRBD1. The CDR3 DNA reads TGTGCCAGCACCGCGGACAGGGGGTATGAAAAACTGTTTTTT. Protein sequence: CASTADRGYEKLFF.